This record covers a single TCR beta chain. Its antigen is not known. The CDR3 is made up of 13 amino acids. Germline V gene sequence: CDR1 MNHEY, CDR2 SMNVEV (reference sequence). J gave up 7 bases and V 6 bases, and 6 bases lay outside the gene matches. PCR primers comprised 60 Vbeta and 13 Jbeta primers. Only in-frame clones appear in the TCRdb table, and some are missing; sequencing was by immunoSEQ multiplex PCR. Its listing shows under 250,000 clones. This sample was included in a study of cytomegalovirus exposure and HLA in healthy donors. Notes on the study in general: A later analysis associated 15,000 to 20,000 TCR beta sequences with HLA alleles at a 0.05 false discovery rate.

The source is a girl aged 2-10 years in good health and CMV-seropositive. The chain joins TRBV27 to TRBJ2-5; 9 positions match TRBD2. Sequences were obtained from PBMCs. CDR3 coding DNA: TGTGCCAGCAGGGCGGGAGGGCCGGGGACCCAGTACTTC. As protein: CASRAGGPGTQYF.